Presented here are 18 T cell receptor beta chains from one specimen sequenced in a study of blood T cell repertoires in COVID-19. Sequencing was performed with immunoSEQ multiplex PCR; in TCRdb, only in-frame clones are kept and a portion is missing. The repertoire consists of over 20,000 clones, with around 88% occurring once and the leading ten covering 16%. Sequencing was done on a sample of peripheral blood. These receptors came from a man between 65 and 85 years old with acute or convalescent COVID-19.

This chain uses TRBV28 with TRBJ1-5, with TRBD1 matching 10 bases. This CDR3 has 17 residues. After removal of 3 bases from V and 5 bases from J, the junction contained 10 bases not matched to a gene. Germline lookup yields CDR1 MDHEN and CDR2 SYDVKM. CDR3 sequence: CASSFLIGQGVDQPQHF. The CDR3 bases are TGTGCCAGCAGTTTCTTGATAGGACAGGGGGTAGATCAGCCCCAGCATTTT.

CDR3 in amino acids: CASSRYPDSLGNQPQHF. Written as DNA, the CDR3 is TGTGCCAGCAGTCGCTACCCGGACAGTCTCGGCAATCAGCCCCAGCATTTT. The chain recombines TRBV6-6 with TRBJ1-5, with D tentatively TRBD1 (6 bases). The CDR3 loop spans 17 amino acids. The V gene's germline CDR1 is MNHNY and CDR2 SVGAGI (reference sequence). V was cut by 5 bases and J by 2 bases, with 19 bases left in between.

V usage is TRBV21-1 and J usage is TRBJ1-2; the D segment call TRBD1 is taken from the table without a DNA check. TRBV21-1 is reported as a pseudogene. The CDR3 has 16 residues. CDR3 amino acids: CASSKAPRGPNYGYTF. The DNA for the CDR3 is TGTGCCAGCAGCAAAGCCCCCAGGGGGCCAAACTATGGCTACACCTTC.

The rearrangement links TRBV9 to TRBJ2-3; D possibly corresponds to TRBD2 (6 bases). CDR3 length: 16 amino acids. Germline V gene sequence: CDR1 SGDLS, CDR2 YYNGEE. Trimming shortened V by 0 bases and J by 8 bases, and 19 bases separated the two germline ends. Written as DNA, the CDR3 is TGTGCCAGCAGCGTAGGGGACTCCTCAATATATGGTACGCAGTATTTT. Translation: CASSVGDSSIYGTQYF.

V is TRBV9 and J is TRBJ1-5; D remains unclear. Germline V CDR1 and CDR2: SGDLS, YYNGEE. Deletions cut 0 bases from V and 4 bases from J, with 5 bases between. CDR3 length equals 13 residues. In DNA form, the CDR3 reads TGTGCCAGCAGCGTAGATCCTAATCAGCCCCAGCATTTT. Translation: CASSVDPNQPQHF.

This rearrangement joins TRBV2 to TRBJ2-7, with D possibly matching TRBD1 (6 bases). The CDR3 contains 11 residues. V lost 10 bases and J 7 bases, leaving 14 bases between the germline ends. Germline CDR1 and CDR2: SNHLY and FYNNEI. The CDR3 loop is CATRQEREQYF. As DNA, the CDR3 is TGTGCCACCCGACAGGAGCGTGAGCAGTACTTC.

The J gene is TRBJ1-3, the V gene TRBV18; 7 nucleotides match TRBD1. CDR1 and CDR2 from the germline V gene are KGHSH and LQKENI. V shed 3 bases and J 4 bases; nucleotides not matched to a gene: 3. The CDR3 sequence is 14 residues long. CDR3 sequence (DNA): TGTGCCAGCTCACCTGGGGGACAGGGAAACACCATATATTTT. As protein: CASSPGGQGNTIYF.

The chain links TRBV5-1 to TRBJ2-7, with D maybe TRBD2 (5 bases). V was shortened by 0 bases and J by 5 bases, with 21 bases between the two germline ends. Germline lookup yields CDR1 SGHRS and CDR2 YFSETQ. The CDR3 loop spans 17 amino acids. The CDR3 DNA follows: TGCGCCAGCAGCTTGGCCGCGGGTCCACCAGCTTCCGACGAGCAGTACTTC. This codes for CASSLAAGPPASDEQYF. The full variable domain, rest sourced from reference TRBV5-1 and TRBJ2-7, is KAGVTQTPRYLIKTRGQQVTLSCSPISGHRSVSWYQQTPGQGLQFLFEYFSETQRNKGNFPGRFSGRQFSNSRSEMNVSTLELGDSALYLCASSLAAGPPASDEQYFGPGTRLTVT.

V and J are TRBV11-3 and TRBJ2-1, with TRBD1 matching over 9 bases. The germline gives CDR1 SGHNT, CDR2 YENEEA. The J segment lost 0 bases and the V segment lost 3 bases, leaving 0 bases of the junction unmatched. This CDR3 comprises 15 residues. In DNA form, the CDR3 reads TGTGCCAGCAGCTTGGACAGGGGCTCCTACAATGAGCAGTTCTTC. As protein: CASSLDRGSYNEQFF.

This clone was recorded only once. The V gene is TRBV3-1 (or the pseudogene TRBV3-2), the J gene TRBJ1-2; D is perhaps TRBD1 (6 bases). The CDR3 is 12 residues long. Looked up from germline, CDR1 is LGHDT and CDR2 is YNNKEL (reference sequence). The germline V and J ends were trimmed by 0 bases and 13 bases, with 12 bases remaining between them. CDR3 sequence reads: CASSQEGRGFTF. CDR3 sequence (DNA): TGTGCCAGCAGCCAAGAAGGTAGGGGGTTCACCTTC.

Here the CDR3 DNA reads TGTGCCAGCAGTAAACACCGTCTCCAAGAGACCCAGTACTTC. Residues: CASSKHRLQETQYF. V usage is TRBV6-2 or TRBV6-3 and J usage is TRBJ2-5; D not resolved. The ends were cut back, 5 bases at V and 1 base at J, with 11 bases in the middle. There are 14 residues in the CDR3. CDR1 and CDR2 (germline): MNHEY, SVGEGT.

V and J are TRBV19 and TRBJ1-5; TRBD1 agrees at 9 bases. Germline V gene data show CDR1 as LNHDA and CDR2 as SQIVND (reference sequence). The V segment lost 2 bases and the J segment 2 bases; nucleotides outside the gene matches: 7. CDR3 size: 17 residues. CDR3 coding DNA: TGTGCCAGTAGTATACCGGGACAGGGTTTCGGCAATCAGCCCCAGCATTTT. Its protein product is CASSIPGQGFGNQPQHF.

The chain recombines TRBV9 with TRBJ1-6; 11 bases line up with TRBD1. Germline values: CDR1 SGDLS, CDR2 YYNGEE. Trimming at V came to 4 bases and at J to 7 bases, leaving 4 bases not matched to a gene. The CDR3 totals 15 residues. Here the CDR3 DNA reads TGTGCCAGCAGCCCGGGACAGGGGGGGAATTCACCCCTCCACTTT. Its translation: CASSPGQGGNSPLHF.

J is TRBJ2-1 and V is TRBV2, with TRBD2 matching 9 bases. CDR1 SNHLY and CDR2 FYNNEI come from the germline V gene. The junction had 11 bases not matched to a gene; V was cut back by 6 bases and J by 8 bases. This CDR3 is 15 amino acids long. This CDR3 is CASRFLAGVGDEQFF. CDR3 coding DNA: TGTGCCAGCAGATTCTTAGCGGGAGTGGGGGATGAGCAGTTCTTC. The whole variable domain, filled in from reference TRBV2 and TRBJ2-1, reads EPEVTQTPSHQVTQMGQEVILRCVPISNHLYFYWYRQILGQKVEFLVSFYNNEISEKSEIFDDQFSVERPDGSNFTLKIRSTKLEDSAMYFCASRFLAGVGDEQFFGPGTRLTVL.

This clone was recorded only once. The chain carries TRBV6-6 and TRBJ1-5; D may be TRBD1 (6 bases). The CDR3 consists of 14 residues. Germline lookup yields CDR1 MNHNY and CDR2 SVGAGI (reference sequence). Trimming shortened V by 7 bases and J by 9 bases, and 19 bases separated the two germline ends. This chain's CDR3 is CASTRDNSLWPQHF. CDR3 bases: TGTGCCAGCACTCGGGACAATAGCCTTTGGCCCCAGCATTTT.

In nucleotides, the CDR3 is TGTGCCAGCAGCCGTCAGGGGTTCAACACTGAAGCTTTCTTT. Protein: CASSRQGFNTEAFF. The chain has TRBV3-1 (or the pseudogene TRBV3-2) and TRBJ1-1; D is perhaps TRBD1 (6 bases). Trimming removed 4 bases at V and 2 bases at J, with 11 bases between. Looked up from germline, CDR1 is LGHDT and CDR2 is YNNKEL (reference sequence). This CDR3 has 14 residues.

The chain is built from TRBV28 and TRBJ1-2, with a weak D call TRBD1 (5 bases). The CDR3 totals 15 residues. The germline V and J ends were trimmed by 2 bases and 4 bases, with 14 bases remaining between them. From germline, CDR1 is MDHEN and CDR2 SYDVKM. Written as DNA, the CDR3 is TGTGCCAGCAGTTTACTGGAGGGGCCCATCTATGGCTACACCTTC. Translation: CASSLLEGPIYGYTF.

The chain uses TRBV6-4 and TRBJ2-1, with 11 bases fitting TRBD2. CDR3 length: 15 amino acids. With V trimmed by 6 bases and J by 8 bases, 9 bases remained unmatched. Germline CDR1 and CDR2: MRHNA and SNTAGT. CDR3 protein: CASSVGTSGGDEQFF. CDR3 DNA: TGTGCCAGCAGCGTCGGGACTAGCGGTGGAGATGAGCAGTTCTTC.